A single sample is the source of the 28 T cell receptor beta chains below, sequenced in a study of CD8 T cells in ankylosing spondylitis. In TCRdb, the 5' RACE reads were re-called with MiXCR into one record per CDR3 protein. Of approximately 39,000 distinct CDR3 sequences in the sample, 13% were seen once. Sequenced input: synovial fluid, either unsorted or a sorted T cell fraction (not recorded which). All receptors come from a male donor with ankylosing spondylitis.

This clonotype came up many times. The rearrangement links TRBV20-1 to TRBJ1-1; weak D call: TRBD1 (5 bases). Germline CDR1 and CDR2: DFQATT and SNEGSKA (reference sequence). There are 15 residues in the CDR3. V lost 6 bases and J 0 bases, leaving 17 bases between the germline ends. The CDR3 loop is CSASGEGFMNTEAFF. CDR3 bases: TGCAGTGCCTCGGGGGAAGGGTTTATGAACACTGAAGCTTTCTTT.

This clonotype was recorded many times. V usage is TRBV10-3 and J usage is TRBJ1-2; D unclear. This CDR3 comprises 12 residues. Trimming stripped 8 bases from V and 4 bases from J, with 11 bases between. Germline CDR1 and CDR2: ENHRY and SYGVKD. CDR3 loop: CAIFEGSYGYTF. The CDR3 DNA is TGTGCCATCTTCGAGGGCTCCTATGGCTACACCTTC.

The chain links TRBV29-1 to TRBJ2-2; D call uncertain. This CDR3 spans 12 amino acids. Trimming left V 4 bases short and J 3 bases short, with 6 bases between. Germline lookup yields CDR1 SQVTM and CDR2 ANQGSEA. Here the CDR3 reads CSVVWDTGELFF. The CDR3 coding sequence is TGCAGCGTTGTGTGGGACACCGGGGAGCTGTTTTTT.

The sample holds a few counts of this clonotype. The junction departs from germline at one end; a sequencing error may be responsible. CDR3 sequence reads: CASSLYRNTGELFF. CDR3 nucleotides: TGTGCTAGCAGCTTATACAGGAACACCGGGGAGCTGTTTTTT. The chain has TRBV7-7 and TRBJ2-2; D is unclear. The CDR3 is 14 residues long. Per germline, CDR1 SSHAT and CDR2 FNYEAQ (reference sequence).

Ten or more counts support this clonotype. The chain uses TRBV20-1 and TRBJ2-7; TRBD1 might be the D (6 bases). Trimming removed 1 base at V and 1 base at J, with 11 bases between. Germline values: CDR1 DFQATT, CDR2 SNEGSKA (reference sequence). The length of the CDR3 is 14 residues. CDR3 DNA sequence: TGCAGTGCTAGAGTCCCAGGGGAGTCCTACGAGCAGTACTTC. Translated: CSARVPGESYEQYF.

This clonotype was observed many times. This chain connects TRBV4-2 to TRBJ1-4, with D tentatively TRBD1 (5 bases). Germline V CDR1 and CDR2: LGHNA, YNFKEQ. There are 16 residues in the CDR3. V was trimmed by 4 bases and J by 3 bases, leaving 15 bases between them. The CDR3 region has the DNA TGTGCCAGCAGCCGTATGGTAGGGGCCCCTAATGAAAAACTGTTTTTT. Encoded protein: CASSRMVGAPNEKLFF.

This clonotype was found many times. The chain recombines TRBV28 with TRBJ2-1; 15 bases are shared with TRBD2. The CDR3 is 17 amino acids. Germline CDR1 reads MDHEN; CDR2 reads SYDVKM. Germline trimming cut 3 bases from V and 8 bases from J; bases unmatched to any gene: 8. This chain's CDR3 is CASSLWTSGRAQDEQFF. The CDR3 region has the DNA TGTGCCAGCAGTTTGTGGACTAGCGGGAGGGCCCAGGATGAGCAGTTCTTC.

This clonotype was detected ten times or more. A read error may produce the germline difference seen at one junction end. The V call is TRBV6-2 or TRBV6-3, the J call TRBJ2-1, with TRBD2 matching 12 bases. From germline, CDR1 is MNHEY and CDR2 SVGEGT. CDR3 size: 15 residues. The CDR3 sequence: CASNYPGLAGNEQFF. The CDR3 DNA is TGTGCCAGCAATTACCCAGGACTAGCGGGGAATGAGCAGTTCTTC.

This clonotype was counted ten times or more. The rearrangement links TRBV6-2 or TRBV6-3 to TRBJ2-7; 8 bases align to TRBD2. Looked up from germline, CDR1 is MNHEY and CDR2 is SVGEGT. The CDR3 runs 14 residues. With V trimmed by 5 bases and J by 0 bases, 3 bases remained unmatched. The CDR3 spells CASSTGTSSYEQYF. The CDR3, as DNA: TGTGCCAGCAGTACCGGGACTAGCTCCTACGAGCAGTACTTC.

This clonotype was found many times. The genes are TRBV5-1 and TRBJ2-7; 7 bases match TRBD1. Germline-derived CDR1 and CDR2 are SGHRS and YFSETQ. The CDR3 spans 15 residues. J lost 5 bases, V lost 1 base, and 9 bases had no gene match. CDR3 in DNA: TGCGCCAGCAGCTTGTATTCTACAGGGGTACACGAGCAGTACTTC. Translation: CASSLYSTGVHEQYF.

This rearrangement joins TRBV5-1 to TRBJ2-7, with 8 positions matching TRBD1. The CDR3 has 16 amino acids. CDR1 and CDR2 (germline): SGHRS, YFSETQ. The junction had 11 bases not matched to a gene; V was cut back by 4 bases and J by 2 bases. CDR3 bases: TGCGCCAGCAGCCCTCAGGACAGGGAATTAACCTACGAGCAGTACTTC. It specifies CASSPQDRELTYEQYF.

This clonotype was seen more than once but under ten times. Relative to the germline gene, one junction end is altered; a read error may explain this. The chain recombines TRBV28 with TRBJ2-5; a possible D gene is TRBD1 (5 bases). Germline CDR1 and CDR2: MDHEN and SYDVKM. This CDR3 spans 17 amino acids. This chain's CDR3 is CASSRPYLHDSQDTQYF. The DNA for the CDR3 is TGTGCCAGCAGTCGCCCCTACCTGCACGACAGCCAAGATACCCAGTACTTC.

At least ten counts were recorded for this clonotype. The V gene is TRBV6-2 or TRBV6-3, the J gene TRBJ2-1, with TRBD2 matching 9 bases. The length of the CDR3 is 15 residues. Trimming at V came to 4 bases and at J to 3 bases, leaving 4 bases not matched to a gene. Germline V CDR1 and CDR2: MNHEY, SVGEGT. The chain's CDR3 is CASSSAGGDYNEQFF. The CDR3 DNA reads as TGTGCCAGCAGTTCAGCGGGGGGCGACTACAATGAGCAGTTCTTC.

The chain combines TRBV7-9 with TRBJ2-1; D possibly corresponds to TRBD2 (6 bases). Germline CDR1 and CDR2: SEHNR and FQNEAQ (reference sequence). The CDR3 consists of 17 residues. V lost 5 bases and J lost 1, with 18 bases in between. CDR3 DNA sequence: TGTGCCAGCAGCCCCTCTGCAGGGACTGTATCCTACAATGAGCAGTTCTTC. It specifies CASSPSAGTVSYNEQFF.

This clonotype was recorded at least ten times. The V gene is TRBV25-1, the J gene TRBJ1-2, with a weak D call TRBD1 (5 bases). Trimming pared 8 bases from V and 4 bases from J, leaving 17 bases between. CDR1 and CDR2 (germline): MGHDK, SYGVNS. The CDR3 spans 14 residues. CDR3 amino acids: CASGESGTLYGYTF. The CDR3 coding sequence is TGTGCCAGCGGGGAATCCGGGACTCTCTATGGCTACACCTTC.

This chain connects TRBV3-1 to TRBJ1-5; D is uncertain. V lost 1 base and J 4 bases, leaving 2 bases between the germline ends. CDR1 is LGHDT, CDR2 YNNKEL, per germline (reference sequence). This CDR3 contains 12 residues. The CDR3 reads CASSQVNQPQHF. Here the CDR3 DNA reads TGTGCCAGCAGCCAAGTTAATCAGCCCCAGCATTTT.

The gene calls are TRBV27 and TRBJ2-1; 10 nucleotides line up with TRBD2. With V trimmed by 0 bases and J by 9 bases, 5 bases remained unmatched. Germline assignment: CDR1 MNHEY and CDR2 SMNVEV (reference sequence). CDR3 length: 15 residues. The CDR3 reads CASSLSLAGVTEQFF. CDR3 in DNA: TGTGCCAGCAGTTTATCTCTAGCGGGAGTCACTGAGCAGTTCTTC.

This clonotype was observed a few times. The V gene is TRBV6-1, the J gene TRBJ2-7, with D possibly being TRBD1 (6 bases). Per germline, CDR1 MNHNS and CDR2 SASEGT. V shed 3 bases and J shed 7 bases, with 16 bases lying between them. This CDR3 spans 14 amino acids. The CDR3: CASSEGAPSEEQYF. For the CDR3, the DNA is TGTGCCAGCAGTGAGGGGGCGCCGTCGGAGGAGCAGTACTTC.

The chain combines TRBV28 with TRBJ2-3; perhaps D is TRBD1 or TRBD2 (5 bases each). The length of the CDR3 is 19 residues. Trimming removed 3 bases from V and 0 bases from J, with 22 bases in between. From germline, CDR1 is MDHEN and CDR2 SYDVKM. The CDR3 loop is CASSFLWSGTFLSTDTQYF. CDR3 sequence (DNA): TGTGCCAGCAGTTTCCTATGGTCAGGGACCTTCTTGAGCACAGATACGCAGTATTTT.

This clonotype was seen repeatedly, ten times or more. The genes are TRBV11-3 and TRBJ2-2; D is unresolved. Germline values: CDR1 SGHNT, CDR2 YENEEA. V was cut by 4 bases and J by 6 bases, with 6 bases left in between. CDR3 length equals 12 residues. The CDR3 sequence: CASSSKPGELFF. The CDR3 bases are TGTGCCAGCAGCTCAAAACCCGGGGAGCTGTTTTTT.

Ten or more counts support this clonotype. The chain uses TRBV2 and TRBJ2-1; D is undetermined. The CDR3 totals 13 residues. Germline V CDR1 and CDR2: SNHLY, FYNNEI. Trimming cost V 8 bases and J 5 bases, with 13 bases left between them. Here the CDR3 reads CASGGTKNNEQFF. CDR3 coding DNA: TGTGCCAGCGGCGGTACCAAAAACAATGAGCAGTTCTTC.

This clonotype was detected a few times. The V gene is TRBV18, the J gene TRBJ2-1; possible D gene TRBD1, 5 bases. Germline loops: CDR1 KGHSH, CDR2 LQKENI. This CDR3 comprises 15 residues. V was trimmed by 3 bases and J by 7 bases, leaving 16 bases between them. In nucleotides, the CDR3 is TGTGCCAGCTCACCGCTGGGGCTAAGTTGGAATGAGCAGTTCTTC. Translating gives CASSPLGLSWNEQFF.

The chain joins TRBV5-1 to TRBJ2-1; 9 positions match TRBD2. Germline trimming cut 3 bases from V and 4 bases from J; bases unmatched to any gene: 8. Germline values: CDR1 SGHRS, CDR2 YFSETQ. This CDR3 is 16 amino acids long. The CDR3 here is CASSSIAGVRYNEQFF. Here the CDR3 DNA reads TGCGCCAGCAGCTCAATAGCGGGAGTAAGGTACAATGAGCAGTTCTTC.

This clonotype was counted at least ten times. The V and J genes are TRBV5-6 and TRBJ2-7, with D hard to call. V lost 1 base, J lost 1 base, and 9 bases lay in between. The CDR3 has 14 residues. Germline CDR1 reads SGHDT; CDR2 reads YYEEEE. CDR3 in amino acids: CASSLSLGSYEQYF. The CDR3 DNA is TGTGCCAGCAGCTTGTCCCTAGGGTCCTACGAGCAGTACTTC.

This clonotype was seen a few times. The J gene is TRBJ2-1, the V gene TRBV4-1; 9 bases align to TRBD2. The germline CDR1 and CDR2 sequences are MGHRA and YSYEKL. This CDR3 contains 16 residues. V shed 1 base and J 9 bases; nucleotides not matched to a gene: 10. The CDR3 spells CASSQAASGNVGEQFF. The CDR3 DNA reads TGCGCCAGCAGCCAAGCGGCTAGCGGGAATGTAGGTGAGCAGTTCTTC.

The CDR3 coding sequence is TGTGCCACCGGCTTGCTAGCAGACAATGAGCAGTTCTTC. Amino acids: CATGLLADNEQFF. The V gene is TRBV6-1, the J gene TRBJ2-1; D is perhaps TRBD2 (5 bases). V lost 10 bases and J lost 5, with 15 bases in between. This CDR3 spans 13 amino acids. Germline V gene lookup returns CDR1 MNHNS and CDR2 SASEGT.

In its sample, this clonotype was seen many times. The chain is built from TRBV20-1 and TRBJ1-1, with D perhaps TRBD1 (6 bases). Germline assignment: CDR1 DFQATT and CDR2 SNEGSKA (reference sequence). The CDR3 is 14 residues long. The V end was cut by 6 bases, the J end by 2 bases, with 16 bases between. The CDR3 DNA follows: TGCAGTGCCAGCAGGACAGAACATAACACTGAAGCTTTCTTT. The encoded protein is CSASRTEHNTEAFF.

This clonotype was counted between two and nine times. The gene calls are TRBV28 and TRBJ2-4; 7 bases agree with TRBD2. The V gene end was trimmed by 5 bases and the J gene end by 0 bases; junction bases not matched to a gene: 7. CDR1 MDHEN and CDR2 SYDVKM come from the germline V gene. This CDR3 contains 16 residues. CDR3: CASSKTSLQAKNIQYF. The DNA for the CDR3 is TGTGCCAGCAGTAAGACTAGCCTCCAAGCCAAAAACATTCAGTACTTC.